This TCR beta chain was sequenced in a study of T-cell memory formation after mild COVID-19. Study-wide points: CD4+ contracting clones were found mainly in CM and EM, and CD8+ ones in EMRA.

5'RACE with constant-segment primers built TCRalpha and TCRbeta cDNA libraries with UMIs. MiXCR was run by TCRdb on the 5' RACE reads, yielding one entry per CDR3 protein. The sample shows 450,000 or so distinct CDR3 sequences, roughly 20% of them seen only once. As to this clonotype: Its antigen is undetermined.

CDR3 length: 16 amino acids. The germline V gene has CDR1 LGHNA and CDR2 YNFKEQ. V shed 0 bases and J 10 bases; nucleotides not matched to a gene: 13. The sequence was obtained from an adult woman who had mild COVID-19 (a few samples of this study predate the infection). Cell type and time point are not known. Sequencing was done on a sample of PBMCs or a T cell subset sorted from them (not recorded which). V gene TRBV4-2 combines with J gene TRBJ2-7; 9 positions agree with TRBD2. The CDR3 reads CASSQDLRGGRVGQYF. The DNA for the CDR3 is TGTGCCAGCAGCCAAGATTTGCGGGGGGGCCGGGTAGGACAGTACTTC.